This T cell receptor (beta chain) came from a study of cytomegalovirus exposure and HLA in healthy donors. Notes on the study in general: It was reported that the classifier diagnosed cytomegalovirus status with high specificity and sensitivity in both the original and validation cohorts.

The CDR3 runs to 18 residues. CDR1 is SGHRS and CDR2 is YFSETQ in the germline V gene. 13 Jbeta primers and 60 Vbeta primers were used for the PCR. The assay was immunoSEQ multiplex PCR, and TCRdb's table has in-frame clones only and misses some. The sample holds some 200,000 clones; 60% to 80% are singletons and the top ten take roughly 2.9%. About this clone: The target antigen is unknown.

This clonotype was obtained from a middle-aged man in good health and CMV-seronegative. Sample: PBMCs. This chain links TRBV5-1 with TRBJ2-5, with TRBD2 matching 9 bases. The J call is uncertain, as TRBJ2-7 better fits the DNA end. CDR3 coding DNA: TGCGCCAGCAGCTTGGACTCCTTCTCTAGCGGGACGACCTACGAGCAGTACTTC. Protein: CASSLDSFSSGTTYEQYF.